This T cell receptor (beta chain) was captured in a study of neurological immune-mediated disorders (dated by TCRdb to about 2019). The study in broad terms: Among the 35 or so multiple sclerosis patients, relapsing-remitting MS was present in around 30 and secondary progressive MS was present in 3. The cohort included 60 to 70 subjects: approximately 14 with HAM/TSP, approximately 35 with multiple sclerosis, and 20 healthy controls. Alongside PBMC samples, the set of fewer than 110 TCR-beta libraries contained longitudinal samples, technical triplicates, and paired CD4+ and CD8+ T-cell subsets that had been sorted. Peripheral blood TCR-beta repertoires from HTLV-I-associated myelopathy (HAM/TSP) patients, multiple sclerosis patients and healthy controls were compared by UMI-based sequencing. Points the paper makes about the study in general: The MS cluster showed no association with clinical or MRI features, and the authors stated that larger cohorts are needed. TCR clonal expansion was highest in HAM/TSP patients and lowest in MS patients, with MS patients falling below even healthy controls. In a phylogenetic analysis, the repertoires of 18 out of 34 MS patients fell into a single cluster of related CDR3 sequences, pointing to a possible signature at the repertoire level. Expanded clones from different subjects shared no identical CDR3 amino acid sequences, which suggests that TCR-beta repertoires were private in all groups.

Deletion took 4 bases off V and 0 bases off J, with a span of 25 bases between the germline ends. Including cysteine and phenylalanine, the CDR3 has 19 amino acids. Just the 57-base CDR3 DNA is kept, in frame starting at base 1. The CDR1 and CDR2 encoded by the germline V gene are SGHRS and YFSETQ. Unsorted PBMC libraries were generated from 2 million PBMCs stored in RNAlater at -80 °C until RNA extraction. The multiple sclerosis patients were enrolled in a US clinical protocol that evaluated disease progression with magnetic resonance imaging. Peripheral blood was subjected to Ficoll-Hypaque density gradient centrifugation to isolate PBMCs, which were then cryopreserved in liquid nitrogen. This clonotype occurred many times. Its antigen remains undetermined. Base quality data are lacking; no much larger clone is found one base away. cDNA was synthesized by template-switch 5'RACE using a primer with a 10-nucleotide random unique molecular identifier that tagged each TCR transcript. Each sequencing run produced over 180 million TCR-beta sequences covering 15-18 subjects. Total RNA was extracted with the RNeasy kit. The KAPA Real-time Library Amplification kit was used to amplify TCR-beta VDJ regions with primers targeting the TCR constant region and the 5'RACE anchor. Sample indexes and Illumina adaptors were added in a first PCR, after which library yield was increased in a second PCR. After purification with Ampure beads, the TCR product of roughly 650 bp was size-selected on a 2% E-gel SizeSelection system. Before pooling, library quality was checked on a Bioanalyzer, concentration was measured with Qubit, and libraries were quantified with the Kapa Library Quantification kit. Paired-end 2 x 150 bp sequencing of the libraries was performed on an Illumina HiSeq 2500. To increase sequence diversity, roughly 24-31% phiX was spiked into each library pool. The original pipeline was this. Quality-filtered reads were processed with the UMI-based MiGEC pipeline, which removed over 80% of raw TCR sequences during error correction. IMGT germline references were used for aligning VDJ genes, and each clonotype was defined as a unique CDR3 amino acid sequence together with its V-J genes. VDJtools evaluated clonal expansion, Shannon diversity and CDR3 relatedness (CalcPairwiseDistances, ClusterSamples); CLCbio workbench built phylogenetic trees. Expanded clones were defined as having at least 8 unique UMIs, based on coefficient-of-variation modelling across technical triplicates. TCRdb handled the public reads itself, with Q25 trimming in fastp and clone calling in MiXCR, and kept productive beta chains. Every CDR3 protein is listed once, alongside the most common genes and DNA of its rows. TCRdb, not the authors, supplied the V and J calls. The sample table holds tens of thousands of distinct CDR3 sequences, of which around 3.6% were seen once. 2.5% to 3% of the sample belongs to the ten largest clones.

The specimen was PBMCs. The V and J genes are TRBV5-1 and TRBJ1-1; TRBD1 is a weak D gene call, 6 bases matching. The source is a woman aged 50 to 60 with multiple sclerosis. The CDR3 protein is CASSLGTYYRAPMNTEAFF. The DNA reads TGCGCCAGCAGCCTAGGAACCTACTACAGGGCCCCCATGAACACTGAAGCTTTCTTT.